This T cell receptor beta chain was sequenced during a study of blood T cells in healthy people across ages. Study-level points and caveats: As age increased, TCR beta diversity per million T cells fell in a roughly linear fashion.

Sample-barcoded 5' priming and a J-beta primer mix drove a second PCR of about 6 to 12 cycles. Using its own MiXCR run on the 5' RACE reads, TCRdb lists one record per CDR3 protein. This table holds 1.5 million to 2 million distinct CDR3 sequences, 30% to 35% found once. CDR1 and CDR2 from the germline V gene are KGHSH and LQKENI. Trimming at V came to 3 bases and at J to 3 bases, leaving 8 bases not matched to a gene. The CDR3 is 16 amino acids. Ten or more counts support this clonotype. Its antigen is unidentified. The source of this sequence is a woman in her thirties in good health. The V and J genes are TRBV18 and TRBJ1-1; 9 bases match TRBD1. Material: blood. The CDR3 reads CASSPNRGLKDTEAFF. For the CDR3, the DNA is TGTGCCAGCTCACCGAACAGGGGGCTCAAGGACACTGAAGCTTTCTTT.